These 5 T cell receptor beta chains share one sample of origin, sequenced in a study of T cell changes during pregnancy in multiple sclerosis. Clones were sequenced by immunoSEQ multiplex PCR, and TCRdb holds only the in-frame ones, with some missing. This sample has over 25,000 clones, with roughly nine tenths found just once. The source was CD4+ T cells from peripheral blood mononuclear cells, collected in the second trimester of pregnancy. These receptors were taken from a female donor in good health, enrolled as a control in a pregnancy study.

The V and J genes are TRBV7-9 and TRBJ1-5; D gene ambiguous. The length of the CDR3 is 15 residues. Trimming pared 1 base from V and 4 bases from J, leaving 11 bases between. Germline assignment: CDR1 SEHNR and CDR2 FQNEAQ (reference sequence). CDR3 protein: CASSLGEQANQPQHF. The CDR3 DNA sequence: TGTGCCAGCAGCTTAGGAGAGCAAGCGAATCAGCCCCAGCATTTT.

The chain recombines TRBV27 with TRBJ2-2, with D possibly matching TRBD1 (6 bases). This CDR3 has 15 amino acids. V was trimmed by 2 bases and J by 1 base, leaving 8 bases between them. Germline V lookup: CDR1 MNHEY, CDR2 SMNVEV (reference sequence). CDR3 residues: CASSLGTQNTGELFF. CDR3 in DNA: TGTGCCAGCAGTTTAGGGACACAGAACACCGGGGAGCTGTTTTTT.

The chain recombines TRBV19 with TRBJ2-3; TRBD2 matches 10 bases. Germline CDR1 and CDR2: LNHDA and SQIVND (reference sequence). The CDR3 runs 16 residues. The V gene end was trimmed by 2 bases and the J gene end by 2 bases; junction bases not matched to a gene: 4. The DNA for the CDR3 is TGTGCCAGTAGTATAAGTACTAGCGGGAACACAGATACGCAGTATTTT. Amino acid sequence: CASSISTSGNTDTQYF.

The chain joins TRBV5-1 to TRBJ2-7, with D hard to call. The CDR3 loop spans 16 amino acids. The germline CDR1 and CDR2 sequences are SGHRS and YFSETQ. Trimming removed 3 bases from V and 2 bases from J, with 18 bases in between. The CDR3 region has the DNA TGCGCCAGCAGCTACGGGTCATCCGTGAGCGCCTACGAGCAGTACTTC. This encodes CASSYGSSVSAYEQYF. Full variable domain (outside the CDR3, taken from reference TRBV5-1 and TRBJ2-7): KAGVTQTPRYLIKTRGQQVTLSCSPISGHRSVSWYQQTPGQGLQFLFEYFSETQRNKGNFPGRFSGRQFSNSRSEMNVSTLELGDSALYLCASSYGSSVSAYEQYFGPGTRLTVT.

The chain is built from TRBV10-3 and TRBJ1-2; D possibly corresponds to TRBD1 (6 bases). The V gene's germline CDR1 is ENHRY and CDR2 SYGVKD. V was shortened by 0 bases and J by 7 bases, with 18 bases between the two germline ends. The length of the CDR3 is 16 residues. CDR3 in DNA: TGTGCCATCAGTGAGTCGGCTGCAGGGGAGTTCGGTGGCTACACCTTC. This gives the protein CAISESAAGEFGGYTF.